The TCR beta chain described here comes from a study of T-cell memory formation after mild COVID-19. TCRdb independently ran MiXCR on the 5' RACE reads; one entry per CDR3 protein. The sample carries about 390,000 distinct CDR3 sequences, roughly 15% recorded once. The germline gives CDR1 MNHNY, CDR2 SVGAGI (reference sequence). Trimming took 5 bases from V and 8 from J, leaving 9 bases between them. The CDR3 spans 11 residues. The chain uses TRBV6-6 and TRBJ1-1; D is uncertain. The TCR comes from a man younger than 35 who had mild COVID-19 (a few samples of this study predate the infection). Cell type and time point are not known. Material for sequencing was PBMCs or a T cell subset sorted from them (not recorded which). In nucleotides, the CDR3 is TGTGCCAGCAGTCAGTACAGCGAAGCTTTCTTT. It yields the protein CASSQYSEAFF.